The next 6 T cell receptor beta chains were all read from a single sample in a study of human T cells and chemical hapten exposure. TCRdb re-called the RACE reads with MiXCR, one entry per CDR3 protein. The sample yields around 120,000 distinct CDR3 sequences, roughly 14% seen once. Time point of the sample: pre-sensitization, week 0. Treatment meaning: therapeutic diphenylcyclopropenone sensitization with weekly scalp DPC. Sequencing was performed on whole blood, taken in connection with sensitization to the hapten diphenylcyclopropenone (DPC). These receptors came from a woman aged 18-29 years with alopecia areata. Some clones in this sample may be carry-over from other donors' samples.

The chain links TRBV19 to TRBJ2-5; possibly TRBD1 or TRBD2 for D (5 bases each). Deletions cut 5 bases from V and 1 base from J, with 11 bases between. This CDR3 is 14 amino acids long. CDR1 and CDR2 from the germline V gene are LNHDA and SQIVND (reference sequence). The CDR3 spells CASSPRDLQETQYF. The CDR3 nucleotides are TGTGCCAGTAGTCCTCGGGACCTCCAAGAGACCCAGTACTTC.

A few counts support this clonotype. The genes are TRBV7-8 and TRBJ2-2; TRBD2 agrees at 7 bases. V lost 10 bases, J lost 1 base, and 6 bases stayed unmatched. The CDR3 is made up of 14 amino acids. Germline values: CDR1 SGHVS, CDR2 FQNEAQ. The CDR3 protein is CATSGEVNTGELFF. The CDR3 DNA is TGTGCCACGAGCGGGGAAGTGAACACCGGGGAGCTGTTTTTT.

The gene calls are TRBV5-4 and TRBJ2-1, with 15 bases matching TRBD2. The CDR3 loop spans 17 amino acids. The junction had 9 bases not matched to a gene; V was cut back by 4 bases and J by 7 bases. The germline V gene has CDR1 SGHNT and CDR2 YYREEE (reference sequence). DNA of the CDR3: TGTGCCAGCAGCCCCCGGACTAGCGGGGGGGTTGGTAATGAGCAGTTCTTC. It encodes CASSPRTSGGVGNEQFF.

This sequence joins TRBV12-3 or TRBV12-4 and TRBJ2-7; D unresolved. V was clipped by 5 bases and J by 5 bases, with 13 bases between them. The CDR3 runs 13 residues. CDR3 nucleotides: TGTGCCAGCAGTATGAGCAGGTTCCACGAGCAGTACTTC. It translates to CASSMSRFHEQYF.

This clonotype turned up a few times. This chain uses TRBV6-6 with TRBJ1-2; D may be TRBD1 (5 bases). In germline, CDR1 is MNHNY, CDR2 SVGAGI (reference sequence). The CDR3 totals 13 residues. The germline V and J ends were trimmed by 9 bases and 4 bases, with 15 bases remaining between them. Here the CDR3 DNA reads TGTGCCAGTTCAGACCCTGACAGCTATGGCTACACCTTC. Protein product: CASSDPDSYGYTF.

Here the CDR3 DNA reads TGCGCCAGCATCGGACAGGGCGAGGGGGAGCTGTTTTTT. This sequence encodes CASIGQGEGELFF. This chain links TRBV10-2 with TRBJ2-2; 8 nucleotides agree with TRBD1. V shed 7 bases, J shed 8 bases, and the junction held 6 bases outside the gene matches. CDR1 is WSHSY, CDR2 SAAADI, per germline. There are 13 residues in the CDR3.